This T cell receptor beta chain comes out of a study of blood T cell repertoires in COVID-19. Study-wide background: Material from acute and convalescent COVID-19 was sourced from the United States, Italy and Spain.

Per the germline V gene, CDR1 is GTSNPN and CDR2 is SVGIG (reference sequence). The germline V and J ends were trimmed by 4 bases and 2 bases, with 14 bases remaining between them. The length of the CDR3 is 14 residues. In the authors' workflow: It was from reference gene primer amplification that nucleated cell counts were estimated. TCRdb's table, derived via immunoSEQ multiplex PCR, lists solely in-frame clones and lacks some. The V and J calls and clone size come from that table; D and trimming were worked out from the DNA. Of a few hundred thousand clones in the sample, about 86% were seen once. Allocation to cohorts depended on clinical history reported by the participants.

Input material: PBMCs or T cells enriched from blood (not recorded which). The chain combines TRBV30 with TRBJ2-5; tentative D call: TRBD1 (8 bases). This TCR was sampled from a man aged 45-65 years who had recovered from COVID-19. CDR3 sequence (DNA): TGTGCCTGGAACAGGGGGGGGGCTCAAGAGACCCAGTACTTC. Translating gives CAWNRGGAQETQYF. Supplemented by reference TRBV30 and TRBJ2-5, the full variable domain reads SQTIHQWPATLVQPVGSPLSLECTVEGTSNPNLYWYRQAAGRGLQLLFYSVGIGQISSEVPQNLSASRPQDRQFILSSKKLLLSDSGFYLCAWNRGGAQETQYFGPGTRLLVL.